The entry that follows covers one T cell receptor beta chain sequence. As yet, its antigen is unknown. The data were taken from a study of T cell responses to AZD1222 COVID-19 vaccine. Clones were sequenced by immunoSEQ multiplex PCR, and TCRdb holds only the in-frame ones, with some missing. The sample lists 200,000 or so clones, 80% to 95% occurring once. The CDR3 totals 16 residues. CDR1 and CDR2 from the germline V gene are LGHNA and YNFKEQ. Trimming cost V 5 bases and J 4 bases; bases outside gene matches: 9. Study conclusions and caveats: Two AZD1222 administrations were followed by greater Spike-specific TCR breadth and depth. Repertoires were obtained only post-peak T cell response.

This TCR was sampled from an adult in good health. The material sequenced was peripheral blood, taken on day 0 of AZD1222 vaccination. This chain joins TRBV4-2 and TRBJ1-2; TRBD1 agrees at 11 bases. The DNA of the CDR3 is TGTGCCAGCAGCGAGGACAGGGGGCAACTGGGCTATGGCTACACCTTC. It specifies CASSEDRGQLGYGYTF.